The TCR beta chain described here comes from a study of blood T cell repertoires in COVID-19. The wider study: Samples came from the United States, Italy and Spain, spanning acute and convalescent COVID-19. The cDNA or gDNA used as material had been derived from T cells, B-cell-depleted T cells, or PBMCs.

Losses at the gene ends were 0 bases for V and 2 bases for J; bases not matched to a gene: 8. The CDR3 is made up of 17 amino acids. CDR1 is KGHSH and CDR2 is LQKENI in the germline V gene. Per the original data handling: Amplification of reference gene primers provided the estimated nucleated cell counts. Clones were sequenced by immunoSEQ multiplex PCR, and TCRdb holds only the in-frame ones, with some missing. V and J calls plus clone size are reproduced from that table; the DNA served to infer D and trimming. This table holds about 260,000 clones, 84% found once. The chain joins TRBV18 to TRBJ2-3; 7 positions match TRBD2. The sequenced sample was peripheral blood. The TCR was taken from a man in his 60s with acute or convalescent COVID-19. The chain's CDR3 is CASSPPMRAGSTDTQYF. CDR3 nucleotide sequence: TGTGCCAGCTCACCACCGATGAGAGCGGGGTCCACAGATACGCAGTATTTT.